This is a list of T cell receptor beta chains from one sample in a study of T cell repertoires in cytomegalovirus infection. A single record per CDR3 protein comes from TCRdb applying MiXCR to the reads. In the table there are about 450,000 distinct CDR3 sequences, about 33% of which are singletons. Sequencing input: PBMCs. The receptors were sampled from a human donor in good health (CMV status not recorded). Some clones in this sample may be carry-over from other donors' samples. The CDR3 runs from the conserved cysteine through the conserved F or W. The D gene is left open where the match is weak. Clone size is stated in some rows and not others, as once, few, many or a class when expanded.

abundance,v_gene,d_gene,j_gene,CDR3nt,CDR3aa
.,TRBV2,TRBD2,TRBJ2-7,TGTGCCAGCAGTTTCCTCCGGACTAGCGGGGGCGGGGAGCAGTACTTC,CASSFLRTSGGGEQYF
few,TRBV12-3/TRBV12-4,TRBD1,TRBJ2-7,TGTGCCAGCAGTACCGGGACAGGGGACTACGAGCAGTACTTC,CASSTGTGDYEQYF
few,TRBV11-2,.,TRBJ1-2,TGTGCCAGCAGCTTAGATCTCTCCAGTCGAGCGGCTTCCACCTTC,CASSLDLSSRAASTF
.,TRBV5-4,TRBD2,TRBJ2-3,TGTGCCAGCAGCATGAGCGGGGGGCTTGGCACAGATGCGCAGTATTTT,CASSMSGGLGTDAQYF
.,TRBV7-8,.,TRBJ1-2,TGTGCCAGCAGCCGGTGGGGAAGCCGAACTAACTATGGCTACACCTTC,CASSRWGSRTNYGYTF
.,TRBV7-2,.,TRBJ1-1,TGTGCCAGCAGCTACAAAAGGAACACTGAAGCTTTCTTT,CASSYKRNTEAFF
.,TRBV11-2,.,TRBJ2-7,TGTGCCAGCAGCTTAGACTACAGATACGAGCAGTACTTC,CASSLDYRYEQYF
.,TRBV7-8,TRBD2,TRBJ2-5,TGTGCCAGCAGCTTCCGTCGGACTAGCCAAGAGACCCAGTACTTC,CASSFRRTSQETQYF
.,TRBV5-1,.,TRBJ1-6,TGCGCCAGCAGGCGAGAGGACGGCGTCGGACCCCTCCACTTT,CASRREDGVGPLHF
few,TRBV5-1,.,TRBJ2-2,TGCGCCAGCAGCGGGGGTACGCCCGGGGAGCTGTTTTTT,CASSGGTPGELFF
few,TRBV7-8,.,TRBJ1-4,TGTGCCAGCAGCTCCTTCTCCGGTTACGGTGAAAAACTGTTTTTT,CASSSFSGYGEKLFF
few,TRBV4-1,.,TRBJ1-6,TGCGCCAGCAGCCAACCGACAGTCGGGGCTTCTAATTCACCCCTCCACTTT,CASSQPTVGASNSPLHF
.,TRBV29-1,TRBD1,TRBJ2-7,TGCAGCGTTGAACCGACAGGGGAAAATTACGAGCAGTACTTC,CSVEPTGENYEQYF
.,TRBV6-1,.,TRBJ1-2,TGTGCCAGCCGAAAACGGGCAATGGGCTATGGCTACACCTTC,CASRKRAMGYGYTF
.,TRBV10-3,.,TRBJ2-5,TGTGCCATCAGTGTACAGGTGTCCGAGACCCAGTACTTC,CAISVQVSETQYF
many,TRBV6-6,.,TRBJ1-1,TGTGCCAGCAGTTCCGGACAGTTAGCCCCAGTAGCTTTCTTT,CASSSGQLAPVAFF
.,TRBV19,.,TRBJ1-5,TGTGCCAGTAGTATCCGGGGAATTGGTCAGCCCCAGCATTTT,CASSIRGIGQPQHF
.,TRBV20-1,.,TRBJ1-5,TGCAGTGCTGGCAAAGCGGATCAGCCCCAGCATTTT,CSAGKADQPQHF
few,TRBV12-3/TRBV12-4,.,TRBJ2-2,TGTGCCAGCAGTTTCAGAGTCGGGGAGCTGTTTTTT,CASSFRVGELFF
many,TRBV7-6,.,TRBJ2-2,TGTGCCAGCAGCTTAGGCCCTCGAGGGAACACCGGGGAGCTGTTTTTT,CASSLGPRGNTGELFF
many,TRBV7-2,TRBD1,TRBJ2-2,TGTGCCAGCAGCGCCAGGACAGGGCGACCGAACACCGGGGAGCTGTTTTTT,CASSARTGRPNTGELFF
.,TRBV9,TRBD1,TRBJ2-1,TGTGCCAGCAGCGTAGGACAGGGGGGATTCAATGAGCAGTTCTTC,CASSVGQGGFNEQFF
few,TRBV6-5,.,TRBJ2-7,TGTGCCAGCAGTTATACCGGGACGATGGCCTACGAGCAGTACTTC,CASSYTGTMAYEQYF
.,TRBV4-3,.,TRBJ2-1,TGCGCCAGCAGCCAAGGTGTCAGGGCCGGTGAGCAGTTCTTC,CASSQGVRAGEQFF
few,TRBV7-9,TRBD1,TRBJ1-4,TGTGCCAGCAGCAAAGGGACAGCCCCAACTAATGAAAAACTGTTTTTT,CASSKGTAPTNEKLFF
once,TRBV6-1,TRBD2,TRBJ2-1,TGTGCCAGCAGTGGCAGTAGCGGGGGGGTTTACAATGAGCAGTTCTTC,CASSGSSGGVYNEQFF
many,TRBV11-2,.,TRBJ2-7,TGTGCCAGCAGCGTGGGTGGGCCAGCGGGCGAGCAGTACTTC,CASSVGGPAGEQYF
many,TRBV7-2,.,TRBJ2-3,TGTGCCAGCAGCTTTGGGCCGGGATTAGATACGCAGTATTTT,CASSFGPGLDTQYF
.,TRBV7-9,.,TRBJ2-5,TGTGCCAGCAGCACATTCGGTCCGGAGACCCAGTACTTC,CASSTFGPETQYF
many,TRBV11-2,.,TRBJ1-3,TGTGCCAGCAGCTTAGCCGCCGTCTCTGGAAACACCATATATTTT,CASSLAAVSGNTIYF
.,TRBV6-5,.,TRBJ1-6,TGTGCCAGCCAAGACGACAGGTCGGATTCACCCCTCCACTTT,CASQDDRSDSPLHF
.,TRBV5-6,TRBD2,TRBJ2-1,TGTGCCAGCAGCTTGAGAAGCGGGGTTAACAATGAGCAGTTCTTC,CASSLRSGVNNEQFF
few,TRBV6-5,TRBD2,TRBJ2-2,TGTGCCAGCAGTTTTCGGAAGGGACTAGCGGCTGGGACCGGGGAGCTGTTTTTT,CASSFRKGLAAGTGELFF
few,TRBV6-1,TRBD2,TRBJ2-1,TGTGCCAGCATGAGAGGGGTGGGCGGGGGGGCTAGATCCTACAATGAGCAGTTCTTC,CASMRGVGGGARSYNEQFF